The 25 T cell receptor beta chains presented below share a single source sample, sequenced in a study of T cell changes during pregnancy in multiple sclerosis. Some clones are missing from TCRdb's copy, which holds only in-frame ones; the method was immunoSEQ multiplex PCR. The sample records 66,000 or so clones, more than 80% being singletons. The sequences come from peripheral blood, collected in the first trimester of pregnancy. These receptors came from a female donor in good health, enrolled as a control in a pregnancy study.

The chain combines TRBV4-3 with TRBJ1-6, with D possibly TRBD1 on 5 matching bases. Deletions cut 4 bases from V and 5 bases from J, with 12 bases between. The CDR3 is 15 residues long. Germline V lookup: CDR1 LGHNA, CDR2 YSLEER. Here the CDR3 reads CASSLAWGDNSPLHF. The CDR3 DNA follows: TGCGCCAGCAGCCTGGCATGGGGGGATAATTCACCCCTCCACTTT.

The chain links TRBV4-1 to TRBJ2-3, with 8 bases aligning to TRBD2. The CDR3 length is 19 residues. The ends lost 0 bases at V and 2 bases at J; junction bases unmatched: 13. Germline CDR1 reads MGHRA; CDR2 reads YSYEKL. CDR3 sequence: CASSQDLEERGKNTDTQYF. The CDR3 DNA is TGCGCCAGCAGCCAAGATTTAGAGGAGCGGGGGAAAAACACAGATACGCAGTATTTT.

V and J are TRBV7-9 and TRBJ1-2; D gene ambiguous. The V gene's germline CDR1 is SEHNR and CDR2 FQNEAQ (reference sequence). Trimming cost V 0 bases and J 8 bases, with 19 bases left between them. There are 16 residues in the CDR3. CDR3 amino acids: CASSLAISAEISGYTF. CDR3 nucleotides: TGTGCCAGCAGCTTAGCTATCTCAGCGGAAATTAGCGGCTACACCTTC.

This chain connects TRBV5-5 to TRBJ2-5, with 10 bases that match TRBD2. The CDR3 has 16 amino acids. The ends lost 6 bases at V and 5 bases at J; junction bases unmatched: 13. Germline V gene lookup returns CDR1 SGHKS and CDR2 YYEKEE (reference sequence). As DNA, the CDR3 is TGTGCCAGCATTGAGCGGGGGGGCCTGAGGGGGGAGACCCAGTACTTC. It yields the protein CASIERGGLRGETQYF.

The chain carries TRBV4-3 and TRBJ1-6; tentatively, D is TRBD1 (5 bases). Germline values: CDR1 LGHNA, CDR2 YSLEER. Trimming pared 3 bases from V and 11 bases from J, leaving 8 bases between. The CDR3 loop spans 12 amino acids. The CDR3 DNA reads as TGCGCCAGCAGCCAGACGGGGGCACCCCTCCACTTT. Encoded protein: CASSQTGAPLHF.

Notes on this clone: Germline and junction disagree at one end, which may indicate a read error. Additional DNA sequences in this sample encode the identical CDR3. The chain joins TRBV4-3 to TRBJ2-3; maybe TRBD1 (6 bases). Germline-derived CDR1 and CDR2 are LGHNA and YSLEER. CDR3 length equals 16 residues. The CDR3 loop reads CASSRKTGFITDTQYF. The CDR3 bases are TGCGCCAGTAGCCGCAAAACAGGGTTTATCACAGATACGCAGTATTTT.

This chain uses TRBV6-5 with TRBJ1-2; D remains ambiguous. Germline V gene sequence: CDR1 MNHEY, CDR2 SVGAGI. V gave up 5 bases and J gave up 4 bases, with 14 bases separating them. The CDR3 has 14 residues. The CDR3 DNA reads TGTGCCAGCAGTGAGGGTGGTGCTTCCTATGGCTACACCTTC. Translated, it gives CASSEGGASYGYTF.

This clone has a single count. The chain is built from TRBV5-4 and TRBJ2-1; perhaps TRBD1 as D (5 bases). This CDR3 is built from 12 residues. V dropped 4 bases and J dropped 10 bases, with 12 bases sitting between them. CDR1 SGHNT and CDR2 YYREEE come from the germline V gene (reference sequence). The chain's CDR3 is CASSPGFREQFF. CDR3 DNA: TGTGCCAGCAGCCCAGGGTTTAGGGAGCAGTTCTTC.

CDR3 residues: CASSGKEEEPQHF. The CDR3 DNA reads TGTGCCAGCAGCGGAAAGGAGGAGGAGCCCCAGCATTTT. The V call is TRBV7-8, the J call TRBJ1-5; unclear D gene. Germline assignment: CDR1 SGHVS and CDR2 FQNEAQ. The V end lost 5 bases, the J end lost 8 bases, and 13 bases lay between the germline ends. The CDR3 is 13 residues long.

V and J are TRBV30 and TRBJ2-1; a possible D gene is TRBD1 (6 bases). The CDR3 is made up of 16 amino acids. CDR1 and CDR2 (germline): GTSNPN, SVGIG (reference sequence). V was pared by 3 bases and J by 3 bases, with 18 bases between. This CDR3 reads CAWSPLQGTLYNEQFF. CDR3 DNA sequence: TGTGCCTGGAGCCCCTTACAGGGAACTCTCTACAATGAGCAGTTCTTC.

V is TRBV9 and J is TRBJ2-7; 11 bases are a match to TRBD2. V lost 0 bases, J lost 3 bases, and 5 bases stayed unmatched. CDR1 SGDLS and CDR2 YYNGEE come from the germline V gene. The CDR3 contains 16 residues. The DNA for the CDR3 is TGTGCCAGCAGCGTAGGCCCGGGGACTAGCGGCTACGAGCAGTACTTC. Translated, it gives CASSVGPGTSGYEQYF.

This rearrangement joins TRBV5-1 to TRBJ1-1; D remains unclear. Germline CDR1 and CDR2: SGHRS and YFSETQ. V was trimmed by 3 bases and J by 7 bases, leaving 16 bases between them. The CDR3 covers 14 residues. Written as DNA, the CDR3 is TGCGCCAGCAGCTCGGCCGGGCGGACTCATGAAGCTTTCTTT. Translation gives CASSSAGRTHEAFF.

The CDR3 sequence: CASSLVRGVYYEQYF. CDR3 nucleotide sequence: TGTGCCAGCAGCTTAGTCAGGGGTGTTTACTACGAGCAGTACTTC. The genes are TRBV11-2 and TRBJ2-7; TRBD1 might be the D (6 bases). Trimming took off 1 base at V and 3 bases at J, with 13 bases between the two ends. This CDR3 contains 15 residues. From germline, CDR1 is SGHAT and CDR2 FQNNGV.

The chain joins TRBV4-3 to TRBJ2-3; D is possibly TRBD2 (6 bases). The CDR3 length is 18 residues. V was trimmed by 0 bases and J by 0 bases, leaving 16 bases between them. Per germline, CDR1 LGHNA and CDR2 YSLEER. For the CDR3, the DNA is TGCGCCAGCAGCCAAGATAGGAGTGGGGGGACCAGCACAGATACGCAGTATTTT. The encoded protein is CASSQDRSGGTSTDTQYF.

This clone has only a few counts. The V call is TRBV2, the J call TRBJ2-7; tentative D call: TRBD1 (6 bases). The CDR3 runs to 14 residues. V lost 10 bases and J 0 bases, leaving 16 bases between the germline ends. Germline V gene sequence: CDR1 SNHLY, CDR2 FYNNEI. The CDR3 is CATKSYRDSYEQYF. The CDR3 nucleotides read TGTGCCACCAAATCATACAGGGACTCCTACGAGCAGTACTTC.

CDR3 region: CASGNGGSTGELFF. CDR3 DNA: TGTGCCAGCGGGAACGGGGGGAGCACCGGGGAGCTGTTTTTT. The J gene is TRBJ2-2, the V gene TRBV6-6; 7 nucleotides match TRBD2. Germline V lookup: CDR1 MNHNY, CDR2 SVGAGI (reference sequence). The junction had 7 bases not matched to a gene; V was cut back by 8 bases and J by 4 bases. This CDR3 comprises 14 residues.

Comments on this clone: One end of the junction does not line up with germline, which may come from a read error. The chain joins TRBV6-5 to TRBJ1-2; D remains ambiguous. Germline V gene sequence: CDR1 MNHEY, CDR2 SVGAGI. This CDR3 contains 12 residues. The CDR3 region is CASSYSRGGYTF. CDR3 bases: TGTGCCAGCAGCTACTCACGGGGTGGCTACACCTTC.

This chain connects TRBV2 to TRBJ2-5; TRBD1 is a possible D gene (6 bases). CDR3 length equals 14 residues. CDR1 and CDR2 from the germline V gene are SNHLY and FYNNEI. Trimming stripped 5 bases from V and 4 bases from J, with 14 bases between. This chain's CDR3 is CASSSGAPAETQYF. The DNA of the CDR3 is TGTGCCAGCAGTTCAGGGGCCCCAGCAGAGACCCAGTACTTC.

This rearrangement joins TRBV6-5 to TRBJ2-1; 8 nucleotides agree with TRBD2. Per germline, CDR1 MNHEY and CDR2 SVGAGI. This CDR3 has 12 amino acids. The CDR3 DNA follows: TGTGCGATACGGGGGGGCCTTGGTGAGCAGTTCTTC. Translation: CAIRGGLGEQFF.

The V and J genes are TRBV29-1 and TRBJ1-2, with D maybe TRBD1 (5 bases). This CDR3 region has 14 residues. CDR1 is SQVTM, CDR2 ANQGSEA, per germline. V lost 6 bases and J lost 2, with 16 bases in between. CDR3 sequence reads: CSVGGDFSNYGYTF. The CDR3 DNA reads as TGCAGCGTGGGGGGGGACTTCTCCAACTATGGCTACACCTTC.

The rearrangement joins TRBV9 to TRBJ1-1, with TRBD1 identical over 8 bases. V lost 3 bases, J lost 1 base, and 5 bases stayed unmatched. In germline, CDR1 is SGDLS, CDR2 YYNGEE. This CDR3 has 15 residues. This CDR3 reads CASSEFRGQNTEAFF. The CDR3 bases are TGTGCCAGCAGCGAGTTCAGGGGGCAGAACACTGAAGCTTTCTTT.

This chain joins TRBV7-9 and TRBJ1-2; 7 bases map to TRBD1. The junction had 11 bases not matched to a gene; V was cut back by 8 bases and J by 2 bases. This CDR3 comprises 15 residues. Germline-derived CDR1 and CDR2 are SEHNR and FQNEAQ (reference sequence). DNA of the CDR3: TGTGCCAGCTCCCGAGAGCCGACAGGGAACTATGGCTACACCTTC. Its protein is CASSREPTGNYGYTF.

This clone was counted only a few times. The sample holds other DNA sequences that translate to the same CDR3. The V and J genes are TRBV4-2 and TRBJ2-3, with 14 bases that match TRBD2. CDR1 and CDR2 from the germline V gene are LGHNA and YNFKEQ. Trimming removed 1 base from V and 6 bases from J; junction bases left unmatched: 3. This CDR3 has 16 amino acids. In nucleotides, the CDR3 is TGTGCCAGCAGCCAAGGACTAGCGGGGGGGCCGGATACGCAGTATTTT. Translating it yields CASSQGLAGGPDTQYF.

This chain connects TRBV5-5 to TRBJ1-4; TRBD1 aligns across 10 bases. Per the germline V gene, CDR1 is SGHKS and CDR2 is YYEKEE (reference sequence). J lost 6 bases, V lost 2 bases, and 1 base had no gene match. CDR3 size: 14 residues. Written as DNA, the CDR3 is TGTGCCAGCAGCTTAGGGACAGGGGATGAAAAACTGTTTTTT. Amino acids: CASSLGTGDEKLFF.

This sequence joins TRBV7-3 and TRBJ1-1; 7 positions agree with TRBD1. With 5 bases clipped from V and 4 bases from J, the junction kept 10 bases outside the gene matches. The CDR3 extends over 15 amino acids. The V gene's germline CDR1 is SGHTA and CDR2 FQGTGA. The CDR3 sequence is CASSATGVGGTEAFF. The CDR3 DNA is TGTGCCAGCAGCGCCACAGGGGTCGGGGGCACTGAAGCTTTCTTT. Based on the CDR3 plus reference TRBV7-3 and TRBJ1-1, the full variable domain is GAGVSQTPSNKVTEKGKYVELRCDPISGHTALYWYRQSLGQGPEFLIYFQGTGAADDSGLPNDRFFAVRPEGSVSTLKIQRTERGDSAVYLCASSATGVGGTEAFFGQGTRLTVV.